The entry below describes one TCR beta chain. The sample comes from a study of read filtering for tumor transcriptome and immune sequencing. The library was built from about 400 ng RNA with molecular barcoded adaptors for alpha/delta and beta/gamma chains. TCRdb reanalysed the reads using MiXCR and keeps one entry per CDR3 protein. The repertoire holds more than 35,000 distinct CDR3 sequences, with 10% to 15% as singletons. Sequencing input: a population of CD138-negative cells sorted from bone marrow. This sequence was found in a donor aged 40 or over with multiple myeloma.

CDR3 nucleotides: TGTGCCAGCAGCTTGAGACTAGCGGGGGGGCAAACAGATACGCAGTATTTT. It codes for CASSLRLAGGQTDTQYF. The chain joins TRBV7-2 to TRBJ2-3, with 14 bases aligning to TRBD2. Germline trimming cut 3 bases from V and 3 bases from J; bases unmatched to any gene: 5. Germline assignment: CDR1 SGHTA and CDR2 FQGNSA. The CDR3 loop spans 17 amino acids.